This T cell receptor beta chain was captured by sequencing in a study of blood T cell repertoires in COVID-19. Germline V gives CDR1 KGHDR, CDR2 SFDVKD. The length of the CDR3 is 14 residues. The V segment lost 4 bases and the J segment 8 bases; nucleotides outside the gene matches: 7. A note on this clone: Other DNA sequences from this sample encode an identical CDR3 as well.

Clones were sequenced by immunoSEQ multiplex PCR, and TCRdb holds only the in-frame ones, with some missing. Counted here are nearly 350,000 clones, around 87% occurring once; the ten biggest clones make up about 6%. The chain links TRBV24-1 to TRBJ1-2, with 9 bases aligning to TRBD1. The clonotype was recovered from a woman between 50 and 59 years old with COVID-19, enrolled during active disease. Sequencing input: peripheral blood. This chain's CDR3 is CATSDPGQGGGYTF. The CDR3 region has the DNA TGTGCCACCAGTGACCCGGGACAGGGCGGCGGCTACACCTTC.